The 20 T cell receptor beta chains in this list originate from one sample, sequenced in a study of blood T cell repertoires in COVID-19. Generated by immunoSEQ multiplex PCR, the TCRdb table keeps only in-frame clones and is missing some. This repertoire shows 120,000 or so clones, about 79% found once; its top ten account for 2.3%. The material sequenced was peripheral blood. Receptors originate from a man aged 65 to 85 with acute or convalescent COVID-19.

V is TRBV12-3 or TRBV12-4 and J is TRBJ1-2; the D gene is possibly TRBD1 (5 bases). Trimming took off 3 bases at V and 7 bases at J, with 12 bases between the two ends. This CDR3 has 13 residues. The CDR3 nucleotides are TGTGCCAGCAGTTTTGCGGGGGAGGCTGGCTACACCTTC. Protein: CASSFAGEAGYTF.

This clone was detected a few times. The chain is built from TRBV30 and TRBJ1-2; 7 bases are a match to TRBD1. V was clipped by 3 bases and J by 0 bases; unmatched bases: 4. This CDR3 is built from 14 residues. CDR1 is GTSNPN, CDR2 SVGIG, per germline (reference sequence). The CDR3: CAWRDRVTNYGYTF. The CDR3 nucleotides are TGTGCCTGGAGAGACAGGGTTACTAACTATGGCTACACCTTC.

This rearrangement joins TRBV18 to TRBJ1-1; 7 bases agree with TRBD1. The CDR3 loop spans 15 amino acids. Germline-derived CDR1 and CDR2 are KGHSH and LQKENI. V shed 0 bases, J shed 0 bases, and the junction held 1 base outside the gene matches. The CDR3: CASSPPQGMNTEAFF. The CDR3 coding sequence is TGTGCCAGCTCACCACCACAGGGGATGAACACTGAAGCTTTCTTT.

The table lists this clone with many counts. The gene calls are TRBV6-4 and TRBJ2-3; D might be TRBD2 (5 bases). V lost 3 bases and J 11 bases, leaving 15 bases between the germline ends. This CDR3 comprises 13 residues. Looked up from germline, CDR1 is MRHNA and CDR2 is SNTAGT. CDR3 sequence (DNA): TGTGCCAGCAGTGATTTTAGAGGGTCCGGGCAGTATTTT. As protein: CASSDFRGSGQYF.

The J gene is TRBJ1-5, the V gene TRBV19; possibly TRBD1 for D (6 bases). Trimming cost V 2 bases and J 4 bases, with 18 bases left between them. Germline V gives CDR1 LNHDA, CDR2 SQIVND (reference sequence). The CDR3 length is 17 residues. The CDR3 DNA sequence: TGTGCCAGTAGTATATGGTCAGGGGTGGTGAAGAATCAGCCCCAGCATTTT. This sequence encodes CASSIWSGVVKNQPQHF.

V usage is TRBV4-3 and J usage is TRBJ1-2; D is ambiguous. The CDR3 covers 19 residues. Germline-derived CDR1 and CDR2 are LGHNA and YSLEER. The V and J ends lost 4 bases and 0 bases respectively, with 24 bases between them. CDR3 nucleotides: TGCGCCAGCAGCCCGCAACAAGCGCCCCCCGGCGCAGCTAACTATGGCTACACCTTC. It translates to CASSPQQAPPGAANYGYTF.

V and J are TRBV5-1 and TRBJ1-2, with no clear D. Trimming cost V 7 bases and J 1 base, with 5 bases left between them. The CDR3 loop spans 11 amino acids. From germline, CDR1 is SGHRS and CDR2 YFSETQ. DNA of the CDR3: TGCGCCAGCCGGGATAACTATGGCTACACCTTC. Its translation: CASRDNYGYTF.

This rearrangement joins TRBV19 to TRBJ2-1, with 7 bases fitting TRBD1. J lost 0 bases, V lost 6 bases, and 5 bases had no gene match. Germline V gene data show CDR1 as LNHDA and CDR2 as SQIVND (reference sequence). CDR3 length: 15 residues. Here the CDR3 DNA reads TGTGCCAGTAGCCGGGACAGCGACTCCTACAATGAGCAGTTCTTC. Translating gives CASSRDSDSYNEQFF. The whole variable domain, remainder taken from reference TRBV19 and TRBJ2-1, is DGGITQSPKYLFRKEGQNVTLSCEQNLNHDAMYWYRQDPGQGLRLIYYSQIVNDFQKGDIAEGYSVSREKKESFPLTVTSAQKNPTAFYLCASSRDSDSYNEQFFGPGTRLTVL.

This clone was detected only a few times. In DNA form, the CDR3 reads TGTGCCAGCAGCGGGACCTCAGGGGTCAGCAATCAGCCCCAGCATTTT. Protein product: CASSGTSGVSNQPQHF. The rearrangement uses TRBV5-8 and TRBJ1-5, with a possible D match to TRBD1 (6 bases). V was trimmed by 4 bases and J by 1 base, leaving 15 bases between them. The CDR3 loop spans 16 amino acids. Germline V gene data show CDR1 as SGHTS and CDR2 as YDEGEE.

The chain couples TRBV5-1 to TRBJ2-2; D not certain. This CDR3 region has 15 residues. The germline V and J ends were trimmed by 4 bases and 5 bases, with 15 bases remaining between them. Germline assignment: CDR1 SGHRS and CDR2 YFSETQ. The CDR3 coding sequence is TGCGCCAGCAGCCCCGACATCCCCCGGACCGGGGAGCTGTTTTTT. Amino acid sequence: CASSPDIPRTGELFF.

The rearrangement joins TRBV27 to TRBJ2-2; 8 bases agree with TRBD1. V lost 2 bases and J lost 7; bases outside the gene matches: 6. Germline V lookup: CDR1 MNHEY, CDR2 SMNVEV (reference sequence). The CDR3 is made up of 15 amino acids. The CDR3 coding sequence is TGTGCCAGCAGTTTAGCGACAGGGGTAATCGGGGAGCTGTTTTTT. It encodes CASSLATGVIGELFF.

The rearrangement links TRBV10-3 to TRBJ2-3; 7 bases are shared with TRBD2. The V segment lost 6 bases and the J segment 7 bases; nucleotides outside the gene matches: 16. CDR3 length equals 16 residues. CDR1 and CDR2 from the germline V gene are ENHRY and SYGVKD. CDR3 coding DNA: TGTGCCATCAGCCCTCCAGAAGACAGAGGGACTAATACGCAGTATTTT. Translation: CAISPPEDRGTNTQYF.

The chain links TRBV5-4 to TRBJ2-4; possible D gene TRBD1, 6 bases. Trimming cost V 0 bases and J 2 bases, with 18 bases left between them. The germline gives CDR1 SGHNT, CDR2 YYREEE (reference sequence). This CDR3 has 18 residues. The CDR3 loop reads CASSLEGRQAITKNIQYF. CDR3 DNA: TGTGCCAGCAGCTTGGAAGGGCGACAGGCGATAACCAAAAACATTCAGTACTTC.

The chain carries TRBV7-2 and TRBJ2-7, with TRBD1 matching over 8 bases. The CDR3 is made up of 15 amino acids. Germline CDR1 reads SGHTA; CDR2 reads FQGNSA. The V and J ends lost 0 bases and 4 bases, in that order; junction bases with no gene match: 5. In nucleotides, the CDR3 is TGTGCCAGCAGCTTAGCGGGACAGGCCGGGTACGAGCAGTACTTC. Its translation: CASSLAGQAGYEQYF.

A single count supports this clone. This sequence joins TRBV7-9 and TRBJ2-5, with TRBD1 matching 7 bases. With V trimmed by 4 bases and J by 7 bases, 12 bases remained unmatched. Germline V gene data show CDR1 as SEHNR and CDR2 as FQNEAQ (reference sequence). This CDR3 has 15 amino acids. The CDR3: CASSSGTQGLGTQYF. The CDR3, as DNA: TGTGCCAGCAGCTCCGGAACACAGGGGCTGGGGACCCAGTACTTC.

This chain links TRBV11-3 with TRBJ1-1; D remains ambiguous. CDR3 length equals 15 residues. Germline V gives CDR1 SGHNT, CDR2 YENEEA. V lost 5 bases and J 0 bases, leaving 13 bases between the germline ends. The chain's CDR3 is CASSQGREMNTEAFF. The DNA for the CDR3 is TGTGCCAGCAGCCAAGGGAGGGAAATGAACACTGAAGCTTTCTTT.

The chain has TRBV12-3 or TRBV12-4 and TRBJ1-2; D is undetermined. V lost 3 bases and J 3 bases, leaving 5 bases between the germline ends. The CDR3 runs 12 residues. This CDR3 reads CASSFSDYGYTF. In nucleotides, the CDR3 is TGTGCCAGCAGTTTTTCGGACTATGGCTACACCTTC.

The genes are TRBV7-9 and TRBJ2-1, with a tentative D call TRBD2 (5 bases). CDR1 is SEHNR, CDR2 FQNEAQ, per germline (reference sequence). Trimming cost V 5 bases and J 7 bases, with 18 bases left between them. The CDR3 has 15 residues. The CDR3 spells CASSEGSDVGNEQFF. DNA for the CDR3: TGTGCCAGCAGCGAGGGCTCAGACGTTGGAAATGAGCAGTTCTTC.

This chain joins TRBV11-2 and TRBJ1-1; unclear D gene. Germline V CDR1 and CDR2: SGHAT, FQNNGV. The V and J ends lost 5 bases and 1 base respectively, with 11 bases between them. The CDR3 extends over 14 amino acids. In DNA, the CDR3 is TGTGCCAGCAGCCGAGGTAATAAGAACACTGAAGCTTTCTTT. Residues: CASSRGNKNTEAFF. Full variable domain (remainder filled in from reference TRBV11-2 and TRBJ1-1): EAGVAQSPRYKIIEKRQSVAFWCNPISGHATLYWYQQILGQGPKLLIQFQNNGVVDDSQLPKDRFSAERLKGVDSTLKIQPAKLEDSAVYLCASSRGNKNTEAFFGQGTRLTVV.

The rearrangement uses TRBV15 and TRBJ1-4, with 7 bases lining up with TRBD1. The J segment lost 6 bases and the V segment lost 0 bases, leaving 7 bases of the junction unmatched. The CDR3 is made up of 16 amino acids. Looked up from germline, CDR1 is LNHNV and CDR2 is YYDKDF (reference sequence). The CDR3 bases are TGTGCCACCAGCAGAGATCGGGCCAGGGGGTATGAAAAACTGTTTTTT. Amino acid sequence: CATSRDRARGYEKLFF.